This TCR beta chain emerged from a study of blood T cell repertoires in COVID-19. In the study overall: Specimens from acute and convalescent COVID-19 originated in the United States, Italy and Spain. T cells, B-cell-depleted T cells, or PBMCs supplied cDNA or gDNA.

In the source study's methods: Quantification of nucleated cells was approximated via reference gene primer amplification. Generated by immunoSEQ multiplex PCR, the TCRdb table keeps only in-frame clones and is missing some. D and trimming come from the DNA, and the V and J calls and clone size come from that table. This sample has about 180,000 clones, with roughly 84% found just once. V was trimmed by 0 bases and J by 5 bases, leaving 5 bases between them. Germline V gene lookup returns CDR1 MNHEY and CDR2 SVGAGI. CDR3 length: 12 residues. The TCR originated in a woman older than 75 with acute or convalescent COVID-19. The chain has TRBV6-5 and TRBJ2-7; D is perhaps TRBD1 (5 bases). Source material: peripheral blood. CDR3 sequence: CASSYSGDEQYF. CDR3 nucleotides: TGTGCCAGCAGTTACTCAGGGGACGAGCAGTACTTC.